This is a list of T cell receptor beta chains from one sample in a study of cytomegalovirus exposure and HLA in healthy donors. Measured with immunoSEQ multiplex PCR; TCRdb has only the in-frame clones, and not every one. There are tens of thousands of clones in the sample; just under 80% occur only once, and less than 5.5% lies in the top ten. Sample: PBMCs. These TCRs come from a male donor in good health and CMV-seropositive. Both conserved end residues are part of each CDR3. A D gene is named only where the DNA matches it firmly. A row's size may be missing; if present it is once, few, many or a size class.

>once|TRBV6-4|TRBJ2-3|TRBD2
CASSLLAGTDTQYF
TGTGCCAGCAGTTTACTAGCGGGCACAGATACGCAGTATTTT
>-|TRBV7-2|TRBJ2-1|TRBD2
CASSLEGTSRRNEQFF
TGTGCCAGCAGCTTAGAGGGGACTAGTCGAAGGAATGAGCAGTTCTTC
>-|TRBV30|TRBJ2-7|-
CAWKMTGYSYEQYF
TGTGCCTGGAAAATGACAGGCTACTCCTACGAGCAGTACTTC
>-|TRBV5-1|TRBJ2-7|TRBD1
CASSLGGQGYEQYF
TGCGCCAGCAGCTTGGGGGGACAGGGGTACGAGCAGTACTTC
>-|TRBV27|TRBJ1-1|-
CASSLGLQAFF
TGTGCCAGCAGTTTAGGGCTACAAGCTTTCTTT
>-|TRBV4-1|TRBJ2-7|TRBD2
CASSILAGRKTSSYEQYF
TGCGCCAGCAGTATCCTAGCGGGGAGGAAGACGTCCTCCTACGAGCAGTACTTC
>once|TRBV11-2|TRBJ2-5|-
CASSLGRGGRQETQYF
TGTGCCAGCAGCTTGGGTAGAGGGGGACGACAAGAGACCCAGTACTTC
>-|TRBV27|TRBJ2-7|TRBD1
CASSKQSGGSYEQYF
TGTGCCAGCAGTAAACAATCAGGGGGCTCCTACGAGCAGTACTTC
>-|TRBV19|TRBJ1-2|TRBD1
CASISGQGGRYGYTF
TGTGCCAGTATTTCCGGACAGGGAGGACGCTATGGCTACACCTTC
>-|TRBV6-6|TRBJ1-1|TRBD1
CASTGTATNTEAFF
TGTGCCAGCACCGGGACAGCCACGAACACTGAAGCTTTCTTT
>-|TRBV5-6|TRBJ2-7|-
CASSSLEYEQYF
TGTGCCAGCAGCTCTCTAGAATACGAGCAGTACTTC
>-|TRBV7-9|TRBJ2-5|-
CASSHKGLDGSYQETQYF
TGTGCCAGCAGCCATAAGGGGCTGGATGGGTCGTACCAAGAGACCCAGTACTTC
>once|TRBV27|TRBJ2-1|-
CASSFPGGVEQFF
TGTGCCAGCAGTTTCCCGGGGGGCGTTGAGCAGTTCTTC
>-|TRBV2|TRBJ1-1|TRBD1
CASNDRGANTEAFF
TGTGCCAGCAACGACAGGGGAGCGAACACTGAAGCTTTCTTT
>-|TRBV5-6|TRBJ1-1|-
CASSHRGRGTEAFF
TGTGCCAGCAGCCATCGGGGTCGGGGCACTGAAGCTTTCTTT
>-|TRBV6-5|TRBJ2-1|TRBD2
CASRLAGDNNEQFF
TGTGCCAGCAGACTAGCGGGGGATAACAATGAGCAGTTCTTC
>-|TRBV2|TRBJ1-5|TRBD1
CASSADRGGKPQHF
TGTGCCAGCAGCGCAGACAGGGGAGGTAAGCCCCAGCATTTT
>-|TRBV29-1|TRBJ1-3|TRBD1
CSVVEGARGNTIYF
TGCAGCGTTGTGGAGGGGGCGAGGGGAAACACCATATATTTT
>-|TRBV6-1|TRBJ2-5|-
CASSDSSRAWGETQYF
TGTGCCAGCAGTGATTCGTCCAGGGCGTGGGGAGAGACCCAGTACTTC
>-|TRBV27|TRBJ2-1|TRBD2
CASSHVPSGPYNEQFF
TGTGCCAGCAGTCACGTGCCTAGCGGGCCTTACAATGAGCAGTTCTTC
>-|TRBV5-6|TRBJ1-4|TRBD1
CASSAVPGQGPNEKLFF
TGTGCCAGCAGCGCCGTCCCGGGACAGGGGCCTAATGAAAAACTGTTTTTT
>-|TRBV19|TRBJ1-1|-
CASSIGIGGPNTEAFF
TGTGCCAGTAGTATTGGGATCGGCGGGCCGAACACTGAAGCTTTCTTT
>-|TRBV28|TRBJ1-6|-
CASSLDRINSPLHF
TGTGCCAGCAGTTTAGACAGGATTAATTCACCCCTCCACTTT
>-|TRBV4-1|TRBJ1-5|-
CASSSIRSLEPQHF
TGCGCCAGCAGCTCGATTCGGTCACTGGAGCCCCAGCATTTT